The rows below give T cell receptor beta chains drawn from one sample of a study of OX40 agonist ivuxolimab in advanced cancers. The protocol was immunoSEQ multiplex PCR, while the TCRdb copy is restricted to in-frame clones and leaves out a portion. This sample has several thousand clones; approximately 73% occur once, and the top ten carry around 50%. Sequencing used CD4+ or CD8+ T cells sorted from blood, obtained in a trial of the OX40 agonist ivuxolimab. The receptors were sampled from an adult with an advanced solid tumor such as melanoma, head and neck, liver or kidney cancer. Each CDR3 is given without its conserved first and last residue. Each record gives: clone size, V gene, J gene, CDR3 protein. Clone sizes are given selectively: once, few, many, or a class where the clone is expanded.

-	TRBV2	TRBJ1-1	ASRGDPSNTEAF
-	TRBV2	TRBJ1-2	ASREQGIDYGYT
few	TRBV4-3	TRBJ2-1	ASSHGGIEQF
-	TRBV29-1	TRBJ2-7	SVVTGATYEQY
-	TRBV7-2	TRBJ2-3	ASSKLWDTQY
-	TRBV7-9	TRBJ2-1	ASSFRANEQF
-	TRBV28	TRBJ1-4	ASLWGEKLF
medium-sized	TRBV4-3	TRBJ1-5	ASSDTGGAGQPQH
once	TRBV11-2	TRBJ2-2	ALDRLNTGELF
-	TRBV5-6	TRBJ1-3	ASSLRNSFFSGNTIY
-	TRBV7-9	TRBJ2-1	ASSLMSSYNEQF
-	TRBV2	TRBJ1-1	ASSYPDRGRTEAF
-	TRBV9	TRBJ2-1	ASSRTVNEQF
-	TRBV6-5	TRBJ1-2	ASSYGVGQDMGYT
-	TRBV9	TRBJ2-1	ASSPNEQF
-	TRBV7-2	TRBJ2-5	ASSLGLRRGGRETQY
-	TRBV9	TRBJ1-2	ASSVGVGDGYT
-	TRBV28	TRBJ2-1	ASSSTNNEQF
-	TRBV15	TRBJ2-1	ATSSIDRGPFYNEQF
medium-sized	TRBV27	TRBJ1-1	ASSLGRMNTEAF
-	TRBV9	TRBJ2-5	ASSVGLAETQY
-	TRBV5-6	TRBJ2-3	ASSSLDVAGWADTQY
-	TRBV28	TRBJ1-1	ASSLYSQVGNTEAF
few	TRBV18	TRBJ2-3	ASSPPDSESTDTQY
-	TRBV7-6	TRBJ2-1	ASSPEAYNEQF
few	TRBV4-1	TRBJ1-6	ASSQYTGSPLH
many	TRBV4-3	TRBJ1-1	ASSQVHRAEAF
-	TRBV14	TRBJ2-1	ASSARGKGQF
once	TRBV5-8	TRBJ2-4	ASSFPGTGNIQY
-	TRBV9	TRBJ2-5	ASSVRGAVQETQY
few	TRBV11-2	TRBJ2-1	ASSSRTSGEFYEQF
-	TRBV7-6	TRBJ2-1	ASSPPGRYNEQF
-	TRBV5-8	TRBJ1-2	ASSTTGDYGYT
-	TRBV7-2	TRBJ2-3	ASSSGLVVSTDTQY
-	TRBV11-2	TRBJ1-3	ASNYKGTGFSGNTIY
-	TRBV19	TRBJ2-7	ASTAGTSGYEQY
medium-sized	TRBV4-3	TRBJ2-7	ASSQSSGDRSYEQY
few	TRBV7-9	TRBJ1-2	ASSLAQGYT
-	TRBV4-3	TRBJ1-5	ASSQVIGASNQPQH
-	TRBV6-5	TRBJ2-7	ATALGGAYEQY
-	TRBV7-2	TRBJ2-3	ASSSSNTDTQY
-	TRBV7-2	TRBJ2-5	ASSLEMAGGRETQY
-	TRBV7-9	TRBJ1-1	ASSYAEAF
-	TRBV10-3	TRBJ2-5	AISERLVGPLQETQY
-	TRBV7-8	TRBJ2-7	ASSARGPHEQY
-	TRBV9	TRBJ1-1	ASSDGTQYPEAF
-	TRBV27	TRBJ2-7	ASSLRAPTYEQY
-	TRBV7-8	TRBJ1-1	ASSSGTGMNTEAF
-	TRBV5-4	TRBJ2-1	ASSLDHSGPYNEQF
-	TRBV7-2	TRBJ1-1	ASSANRVLRNTEAF
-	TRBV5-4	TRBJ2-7	ASSYNHEQY
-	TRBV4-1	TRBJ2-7	ASSQHGSYEQY
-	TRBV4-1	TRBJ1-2	ASSQDLRRQGGYT
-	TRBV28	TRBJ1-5	ASRRLEGWPFQPQH
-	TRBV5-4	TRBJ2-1	ASSPGTSGRNEQF
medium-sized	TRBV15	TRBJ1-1	ATSRDRGAMNTEAF
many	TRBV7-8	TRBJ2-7	ASSFSYEQY
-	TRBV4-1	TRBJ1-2	ASSQLPGSLLYGYT
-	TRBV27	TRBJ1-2	ASSLSDRGPNGYT
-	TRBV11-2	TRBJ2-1	ASSLNRDSTYNEQF